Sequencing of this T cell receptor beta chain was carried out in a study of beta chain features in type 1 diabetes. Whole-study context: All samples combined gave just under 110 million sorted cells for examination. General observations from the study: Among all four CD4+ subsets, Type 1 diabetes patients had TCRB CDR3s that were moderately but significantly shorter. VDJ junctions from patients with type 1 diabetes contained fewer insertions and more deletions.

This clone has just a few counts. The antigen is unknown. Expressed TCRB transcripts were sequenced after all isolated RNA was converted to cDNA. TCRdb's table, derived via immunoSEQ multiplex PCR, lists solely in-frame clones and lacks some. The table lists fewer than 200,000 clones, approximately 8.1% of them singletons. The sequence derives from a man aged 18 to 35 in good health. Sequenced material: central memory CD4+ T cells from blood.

The CDR3 spells CASSLTASNYGYTF. The CDR3 nucleotides are TGTGCCAGCAGCCTGACAGCATCTAACTATGGCTACACCTTC. The V and J genes are TRBV11-2 and TRBJ1-2; possible D gene TRBD1, 5 bases. The CDR3 has 14 residues. Germline loops: CDR1 SGHAT, CDR2 FQNNGV. Deletions cut 5 bases from V and 0 bases from J, with 10 bases between.